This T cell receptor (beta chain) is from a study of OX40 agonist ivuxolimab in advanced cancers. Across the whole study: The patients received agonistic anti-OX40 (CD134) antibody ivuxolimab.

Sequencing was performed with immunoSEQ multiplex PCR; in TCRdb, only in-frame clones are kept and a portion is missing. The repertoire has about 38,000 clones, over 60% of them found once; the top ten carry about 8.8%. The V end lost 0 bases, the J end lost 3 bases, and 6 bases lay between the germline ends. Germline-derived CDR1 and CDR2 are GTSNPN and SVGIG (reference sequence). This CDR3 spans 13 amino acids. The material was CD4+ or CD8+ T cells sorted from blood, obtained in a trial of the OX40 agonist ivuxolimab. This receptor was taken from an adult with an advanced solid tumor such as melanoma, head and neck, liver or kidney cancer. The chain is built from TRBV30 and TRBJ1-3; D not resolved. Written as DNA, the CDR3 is TGTGCCTGGAGTGTACTCTTTGGAAACACCATATATTTT. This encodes CAWSVLFGNTIYF.